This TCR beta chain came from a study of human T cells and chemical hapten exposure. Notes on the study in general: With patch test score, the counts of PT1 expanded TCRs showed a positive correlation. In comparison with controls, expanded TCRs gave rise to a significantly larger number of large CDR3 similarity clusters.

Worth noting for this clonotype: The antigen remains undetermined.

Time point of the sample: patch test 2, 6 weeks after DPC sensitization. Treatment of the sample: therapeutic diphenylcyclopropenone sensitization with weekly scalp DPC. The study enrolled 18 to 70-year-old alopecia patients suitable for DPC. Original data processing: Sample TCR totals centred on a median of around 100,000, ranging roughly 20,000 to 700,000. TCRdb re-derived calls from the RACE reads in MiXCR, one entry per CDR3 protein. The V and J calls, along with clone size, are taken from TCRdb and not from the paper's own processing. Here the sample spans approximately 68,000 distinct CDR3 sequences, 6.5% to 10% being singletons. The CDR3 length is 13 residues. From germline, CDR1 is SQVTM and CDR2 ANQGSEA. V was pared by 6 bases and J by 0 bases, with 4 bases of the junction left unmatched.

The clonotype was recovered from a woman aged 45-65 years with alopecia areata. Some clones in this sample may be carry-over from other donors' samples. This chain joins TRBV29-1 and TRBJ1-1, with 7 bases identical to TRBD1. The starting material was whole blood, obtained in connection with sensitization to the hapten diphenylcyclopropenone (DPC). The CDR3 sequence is CSVGDRVNTEAFF. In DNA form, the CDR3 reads TGCAGCGTGGGCGACAGGGTGAACACTGAAGCTTTCTTT. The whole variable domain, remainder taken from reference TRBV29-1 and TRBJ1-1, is SAVISQKPSRDICQRGTSLTIQCQVDSQVTMMFWYRQQPGQSLTLIATANQGSEATYESGFVIDKFPISRPNLTFSTLTVSNMSPEDSSIYLCSVGDRVNTEAFFGQGTRLTVV.